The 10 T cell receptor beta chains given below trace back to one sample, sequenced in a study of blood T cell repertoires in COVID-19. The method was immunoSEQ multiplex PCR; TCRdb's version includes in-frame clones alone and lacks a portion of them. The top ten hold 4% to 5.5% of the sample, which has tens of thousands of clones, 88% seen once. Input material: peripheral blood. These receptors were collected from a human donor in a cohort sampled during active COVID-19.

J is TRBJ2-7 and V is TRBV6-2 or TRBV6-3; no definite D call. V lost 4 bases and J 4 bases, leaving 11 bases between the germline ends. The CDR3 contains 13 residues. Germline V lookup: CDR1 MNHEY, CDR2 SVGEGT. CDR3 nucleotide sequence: TGTGCCAGCAGTTCCCCCGACACTTACGAGCAGTACTTC. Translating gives CASSSPDTYEQYF.

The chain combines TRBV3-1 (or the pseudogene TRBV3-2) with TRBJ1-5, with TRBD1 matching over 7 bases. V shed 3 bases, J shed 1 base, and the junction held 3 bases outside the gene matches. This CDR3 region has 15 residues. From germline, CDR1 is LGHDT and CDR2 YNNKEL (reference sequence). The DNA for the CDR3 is TGTGCCAGCAGCCAGACGGGACAGAGCAATCAGCCCCAGCATTTT. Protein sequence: CASSQTGQSNQPQHF.

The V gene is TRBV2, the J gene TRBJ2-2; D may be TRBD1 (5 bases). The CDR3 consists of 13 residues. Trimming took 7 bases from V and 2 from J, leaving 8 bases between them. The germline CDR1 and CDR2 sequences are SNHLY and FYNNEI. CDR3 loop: CASTRGNTGELFF. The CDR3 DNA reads TGTGCCAGCACAAGGGGAAACACCGGGGAGCTGTTTTTT.

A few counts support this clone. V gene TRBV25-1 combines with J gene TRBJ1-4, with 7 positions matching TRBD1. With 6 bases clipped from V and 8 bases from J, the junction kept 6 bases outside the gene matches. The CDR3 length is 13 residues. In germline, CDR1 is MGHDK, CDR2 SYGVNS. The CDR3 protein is CASSEGAREKLFF. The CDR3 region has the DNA TGTGCCAGCAGCGAGGGGGCACGGGAAAAACTGTTTTTT.

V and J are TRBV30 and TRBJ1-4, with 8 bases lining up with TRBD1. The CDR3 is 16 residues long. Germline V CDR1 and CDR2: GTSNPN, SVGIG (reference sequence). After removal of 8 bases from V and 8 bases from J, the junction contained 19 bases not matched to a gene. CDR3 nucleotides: TGTGCCACGGAAACGACAGGGGCCCTTCTCGCGGAAAAACTGTTTTTT. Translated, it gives CATETTGALLAEKLFF.

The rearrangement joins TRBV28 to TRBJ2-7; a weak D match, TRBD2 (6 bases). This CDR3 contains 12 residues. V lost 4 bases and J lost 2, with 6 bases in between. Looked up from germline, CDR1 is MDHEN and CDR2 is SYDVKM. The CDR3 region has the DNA TGTGCCAGCAGTTCTAGCGCCTACGAGCAGTACTTC. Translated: CASSSSAYEQYF. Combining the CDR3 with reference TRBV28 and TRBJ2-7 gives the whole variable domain DVKVTQSSRYLVKRTGEKVFLECVQDMDHENMFWYRQDPGLGLRLIYFSYDVKMKEKGDIPEGYSVSREKKERFSLILESASTNQTSMYLCASSSSAYEQYFGPGTRLTVT.

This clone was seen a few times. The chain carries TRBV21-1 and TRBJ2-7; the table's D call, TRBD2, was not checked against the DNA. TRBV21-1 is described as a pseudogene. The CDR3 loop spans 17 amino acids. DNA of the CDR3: TGTGCCAGCAGCAAAGAGTTTGGACTTATAGGATTGAACGAGCAGTACTTC. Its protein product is CASSKEFGLIGLNEQYF.

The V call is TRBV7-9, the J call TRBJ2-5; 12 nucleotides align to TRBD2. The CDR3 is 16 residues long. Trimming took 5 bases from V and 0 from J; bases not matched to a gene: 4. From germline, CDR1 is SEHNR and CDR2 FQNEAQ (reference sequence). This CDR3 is CASSPLAGGYQETQYF. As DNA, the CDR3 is TGTGCCAGCAGCCCCCTAGCGGGGGGGTACCAAGAGACCCAGTACTTC.

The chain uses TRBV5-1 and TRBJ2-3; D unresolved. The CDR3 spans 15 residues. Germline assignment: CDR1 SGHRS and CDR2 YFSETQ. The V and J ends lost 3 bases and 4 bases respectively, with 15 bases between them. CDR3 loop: CASSSRPPPADTQYF. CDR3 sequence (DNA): TGCGCCAGCAGCTCACGCCCCCCCCCAGCAGATACGCAGTATTTT.

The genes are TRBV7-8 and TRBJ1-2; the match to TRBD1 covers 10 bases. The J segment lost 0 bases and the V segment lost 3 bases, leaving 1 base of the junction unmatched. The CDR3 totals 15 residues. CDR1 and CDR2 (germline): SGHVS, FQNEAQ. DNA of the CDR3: TGTGCCAGCAGCTTGACAGGGGGCCCTAACTATGGCTACACCTTC. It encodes CASSLTGGPNYGYTF. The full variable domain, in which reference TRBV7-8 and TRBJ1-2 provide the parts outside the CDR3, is GAGVSQSPRYKVAKRGQDVALRCDPISGHVSLFWYQQALGQGPEFLTYFQNEAQLDKSGLPSDRFFAERPEGSVSTLKIQRTQQEDSAVYLCASSLTGGPNYGYTFGSGTRLTVV.